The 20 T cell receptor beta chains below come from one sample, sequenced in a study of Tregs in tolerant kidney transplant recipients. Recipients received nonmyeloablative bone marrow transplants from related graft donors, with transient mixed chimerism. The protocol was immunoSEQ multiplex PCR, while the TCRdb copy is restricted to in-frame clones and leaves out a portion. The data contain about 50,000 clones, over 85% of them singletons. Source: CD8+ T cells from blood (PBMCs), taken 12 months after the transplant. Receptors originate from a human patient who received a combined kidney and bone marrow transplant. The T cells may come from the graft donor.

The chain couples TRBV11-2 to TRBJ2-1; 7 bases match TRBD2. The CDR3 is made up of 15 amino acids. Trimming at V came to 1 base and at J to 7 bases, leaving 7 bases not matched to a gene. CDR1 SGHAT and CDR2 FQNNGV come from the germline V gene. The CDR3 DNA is TGTGCCAGCAGCTTAGGTGCGGGAGAAGGTAATGAGCAGTTCTTC. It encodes CASSLGAGEGNEQFF.

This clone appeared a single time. The CDR3 region has the DNA TGTGCCTGGAGTGAGGACAGGGCTTACACTGAAGCTTTCTTT. The encoded protein is CAWSEDRAYTEAFF. V and J are TRBV30 and TRBJ1-1; the match to TRBD1 covers 8 bases. Germline loops: CDR1 GTSNPN, CDR2 SVGIG (reference sequence). The CDR3 has 14 amino acids. V trimming: 1 base; J trimming: 3 bases; junction bases outside the gene matches: 4.

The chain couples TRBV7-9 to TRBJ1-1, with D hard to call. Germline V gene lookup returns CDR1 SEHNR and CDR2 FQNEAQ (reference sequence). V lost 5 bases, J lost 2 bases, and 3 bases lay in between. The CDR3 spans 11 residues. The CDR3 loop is CASSLNTEAFF. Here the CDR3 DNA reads TGTGCCAGCAGCCTTAACACTGAAGCTTTCTTT. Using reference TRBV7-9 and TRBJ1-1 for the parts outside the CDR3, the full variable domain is DTGVSQNPRHKITKRGQNVTFRCDPISEHNRLYWYRQTLGQGPEFLTYFQNEAQLEKSRLLSDRFSAERPKGSFSTLEIQRTEQGDSAMYLCASSLNTEAFFGQGTRLTVV.

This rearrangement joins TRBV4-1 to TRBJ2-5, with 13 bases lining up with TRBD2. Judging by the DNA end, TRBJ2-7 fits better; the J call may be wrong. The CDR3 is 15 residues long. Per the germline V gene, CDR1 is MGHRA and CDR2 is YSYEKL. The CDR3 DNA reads TGCGCCAGCAGCTTACTAGCGGGAGGGCCCCACGAGCAGTACTTC. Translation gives CASSLLAGGPHEQYF.

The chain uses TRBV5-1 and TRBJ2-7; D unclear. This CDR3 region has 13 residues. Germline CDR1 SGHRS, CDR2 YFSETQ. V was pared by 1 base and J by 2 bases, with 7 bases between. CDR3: CASSLTLTYEQYF. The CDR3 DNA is TGCGCCAGCAGCTTGACACTAACCTACGAGCAGTACTTC.

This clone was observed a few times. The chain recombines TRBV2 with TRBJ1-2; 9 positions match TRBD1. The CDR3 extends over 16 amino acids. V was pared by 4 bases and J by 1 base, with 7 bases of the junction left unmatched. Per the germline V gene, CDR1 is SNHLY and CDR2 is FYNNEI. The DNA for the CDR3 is TGTGCCAGCAGTGTGACCAGGACAGGGGTTAACTATGGCTACACCTTC. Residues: CASSVTRTGVNYGYTF.

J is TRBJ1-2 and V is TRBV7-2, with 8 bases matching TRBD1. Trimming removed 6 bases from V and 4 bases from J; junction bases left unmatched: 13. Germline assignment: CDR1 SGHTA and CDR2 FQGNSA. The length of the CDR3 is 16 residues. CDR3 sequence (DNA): TGTGCCAGCAGGAAACCGGGACAGGCGACGGGCTATGGCTACACCTTC. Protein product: CASRKPGQATGYGYTF.

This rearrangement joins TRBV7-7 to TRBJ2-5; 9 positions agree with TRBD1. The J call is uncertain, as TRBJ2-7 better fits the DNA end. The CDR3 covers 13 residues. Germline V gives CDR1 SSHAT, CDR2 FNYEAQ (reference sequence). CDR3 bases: TGTGCCAGCAGCTTGGGACAGGGTCACGAGCAGTACTTC. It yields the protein CASSLGQGHEQYF.

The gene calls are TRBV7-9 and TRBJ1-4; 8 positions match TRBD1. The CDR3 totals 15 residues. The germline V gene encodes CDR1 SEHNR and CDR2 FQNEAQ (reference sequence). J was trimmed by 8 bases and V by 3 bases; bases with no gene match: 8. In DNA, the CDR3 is TGTGCCAGCAGCTTCCCGGGACAGGTAGACGAAAAACTGTTTTTT. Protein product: CASSFPGQVDEKLFF.

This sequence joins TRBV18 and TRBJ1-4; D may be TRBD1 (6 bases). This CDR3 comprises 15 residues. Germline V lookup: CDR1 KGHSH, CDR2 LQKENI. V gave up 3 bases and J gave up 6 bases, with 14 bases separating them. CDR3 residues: CASSPRDNAYEKLFF. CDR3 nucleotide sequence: TGTGCCAGCTCACCCCGGGACAACGCGTATGAAAAACTGTTTTTT.

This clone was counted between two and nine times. CDR3 sequence (DNA): TGTGCCTGGAGTGTACCAAGAGGGTACCAATACGAGCAGTACTTC. As protein: CAWSVPRGYQYEQYF. This chain links TRBV30 with TRBJ2-7, with a weak D call TRBD2 (5 bases). V lost 0 bases to trimming and J lost 4 bases, with 16 bases between them. The CDR3 is 15 residues long. Germline lookup yields CDR1 GTSNPN and CDR2 SVGIG (reference sequence).

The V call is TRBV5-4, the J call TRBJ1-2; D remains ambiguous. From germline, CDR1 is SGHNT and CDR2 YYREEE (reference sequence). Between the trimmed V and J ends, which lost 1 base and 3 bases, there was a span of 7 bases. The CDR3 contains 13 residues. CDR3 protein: CASSLSPDYGYTF. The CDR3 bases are TGTGCCAGCAGCTTGAGTCCGGACTATGGCTACACCTTC.

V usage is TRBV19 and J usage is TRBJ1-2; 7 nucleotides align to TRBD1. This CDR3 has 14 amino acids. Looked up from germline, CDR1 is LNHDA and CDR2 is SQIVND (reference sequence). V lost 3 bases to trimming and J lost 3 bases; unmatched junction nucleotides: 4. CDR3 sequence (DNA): TGTGCCAGTAGTATGTGGGACAGAGACTATGGCTACACCTTC. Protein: CASSMWDRDYGYTF.

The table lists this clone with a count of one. CDR3 sequence reads: CASSGQAGLAGAPTDTQYF. The CDR3 region has the DNA TGTGCCAGCAGCGGGCAGGCAGGACTAGCGGGGGCCCCCACAGATACGCAGTATTTT. J is TRBJ2-3 and V is TRBV5-6; 13 bases align to TRBD2. Trimming at V came to 4 bases and at J to 2 bases, leaving 13 bases not matched to a gene. The CDR3 has 19 residues. CDR1 is SGHDT and CDR2 is YYEEEE in the germline V gene.

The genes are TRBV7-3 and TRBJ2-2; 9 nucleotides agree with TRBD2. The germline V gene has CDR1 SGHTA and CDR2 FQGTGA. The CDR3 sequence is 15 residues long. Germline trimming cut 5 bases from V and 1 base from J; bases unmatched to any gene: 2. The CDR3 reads CASSASGMNTGELFF. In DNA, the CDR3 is TGTGCCAGCAGCGCTAGCGGGATGAACACCGGGGAGCTGTTTTTT.

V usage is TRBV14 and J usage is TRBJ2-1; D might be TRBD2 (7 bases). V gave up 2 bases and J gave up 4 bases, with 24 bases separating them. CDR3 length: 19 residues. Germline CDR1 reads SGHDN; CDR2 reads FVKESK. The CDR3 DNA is TGTGCCAGCAGCCAAAGGTGGGGGGGCCGTAGAGAAAAATACAATGAGCAGTTCTTC. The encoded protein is CASSQRWGGRREKYNEQFF.

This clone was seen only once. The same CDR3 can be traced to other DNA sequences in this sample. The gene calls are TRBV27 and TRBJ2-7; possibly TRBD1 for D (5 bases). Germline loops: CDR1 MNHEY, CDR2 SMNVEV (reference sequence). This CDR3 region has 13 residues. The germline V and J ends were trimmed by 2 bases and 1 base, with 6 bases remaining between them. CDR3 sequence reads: CASSLTGSYEQYF. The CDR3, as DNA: TGTGCCAGCAGTTTAACAGGTTCCTACGAGCAGTACTTC.

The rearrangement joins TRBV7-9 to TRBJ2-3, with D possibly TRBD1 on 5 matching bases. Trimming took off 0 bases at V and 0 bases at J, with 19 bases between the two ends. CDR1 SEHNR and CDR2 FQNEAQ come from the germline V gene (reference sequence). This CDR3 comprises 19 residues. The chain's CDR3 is CASSLASAGQPPSTDTQYF. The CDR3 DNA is TGTGCCAGCAGCTTAGCGTCGGCAGGGCAACCTCCTAGCACAGATACGCAGTATTTT.

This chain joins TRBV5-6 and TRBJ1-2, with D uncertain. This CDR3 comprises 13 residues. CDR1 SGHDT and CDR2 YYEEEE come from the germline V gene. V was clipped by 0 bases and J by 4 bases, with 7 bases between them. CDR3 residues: CASSLGTSYGYTF. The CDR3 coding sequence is TGTGCCAGCAGCTTGGGCACCAGCTATGGCTACACCTTC.

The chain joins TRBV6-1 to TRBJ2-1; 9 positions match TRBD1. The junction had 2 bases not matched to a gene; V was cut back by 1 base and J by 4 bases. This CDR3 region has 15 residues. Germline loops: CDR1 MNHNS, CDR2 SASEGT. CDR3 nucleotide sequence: TGTGCCAGCAGTGAAGTACAGGGGGCATACAATGAGCAGTTCTTC. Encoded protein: CASSEVQGAYNEQFF.